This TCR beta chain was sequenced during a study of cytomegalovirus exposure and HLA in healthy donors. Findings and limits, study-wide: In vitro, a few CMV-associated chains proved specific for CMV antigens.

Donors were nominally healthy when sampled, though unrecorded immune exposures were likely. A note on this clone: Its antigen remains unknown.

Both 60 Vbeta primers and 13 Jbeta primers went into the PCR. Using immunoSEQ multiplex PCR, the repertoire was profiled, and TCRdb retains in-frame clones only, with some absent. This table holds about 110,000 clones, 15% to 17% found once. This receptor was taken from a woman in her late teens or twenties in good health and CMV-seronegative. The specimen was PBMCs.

This chain's CDR3 is CASSFPTGNYGYTF. The CDR3 DNA reads as TGTGCCAGCAGCTTCCCGACGGGAAACTATGGCTACACCTTC. The chain recombines TRBV11-2 with TRBJ1-2; D gene ambiguous. Germline V gene data show CDR1 as SGHAT and CDR2 as FQNNGV. V was trimmed by 3 bases and J by 2 bases, leaving 10 bases between them. The CDR3 sequence is 14 residues long.